The clone carrying this T cell receptor beta chain was detected only a few times. Its target is unknown. Primers included in the PCR were 60 Vbeta and 13 Jbeta primers. This table comes from immunoSEQ multiplex PCR, and its TCRdb copy is limited to in-frame clones, with some not included. The sample yields approximately 130,000 clones, over 8.5% seen once. This record belongs to a study of cytomegalovirus exposure and HLA in healthy donors. Background on the study: An earlier analysis identified 120 million or so unique TCR beta sequences in about 200 million T cells. Out of 350 to 400 genotyped donors, roughly 80% belonged to the Caucasian-associated ancestry cluster. Study results and limitations: Data from an earlier analysis indicated that most TCR beta V segments were productive either about 87% or about 30% of the time. Reported results showed that the classifier diagnosed cytomegalovirus status with high specificity and sensitivity.

V was cut by 5 bases and J by 1 base, with 8 bases left in between. The germline CDR1 and CDR2 sequences are MGHRA and YSYEKL. The CDR3 runs to 13 residues. Sequencing used PBMCs. The TCR sequence derives from a woman in her thirties or forties in good health and CMV-seropositive. The V call is TRBV4-1, the J call TRBJ1-1; D remains ambiguous. In nucleotides, the CDR3 is TGCGCCAGCAGCTATCGGGAGAACACTGAAGCTTTCTTT. This sequence encodes CASSYRENTEAFF.